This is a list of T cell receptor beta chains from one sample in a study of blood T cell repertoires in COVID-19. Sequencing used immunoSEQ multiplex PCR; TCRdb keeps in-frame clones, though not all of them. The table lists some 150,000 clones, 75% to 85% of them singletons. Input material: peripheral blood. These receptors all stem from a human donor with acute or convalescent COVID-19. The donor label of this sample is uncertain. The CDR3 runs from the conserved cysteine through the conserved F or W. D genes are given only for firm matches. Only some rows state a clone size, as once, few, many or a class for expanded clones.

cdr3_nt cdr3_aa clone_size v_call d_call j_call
TGTGCCAGCAGTGAAAACAGCTACGAGCAGTACTTC CASSENSYEQYF . TRBV6-1 . TRBJ2-7
TGTGCCAGCAGTGGACTGACGGGGAAGAATTCACCCCTCCACTTT CASSGLTGKNSPLHF few TRBV2 . TRBJ1-6
TGTGCCAGCAGTCCCCGAGGGGGGGGCGTGAACACCGGGGAGCTGTTTTTT CASSPRGGGVNTGELFF . TRBV7-9 . TRBJ2-2
TGCAGCGTTGCTAAAGGGACAGGGGGCTATGGCTACACCTTC CSVAKGTGGYGYTF . TRBV29-1 TRBD1 TRBJ1-2
TGTGCCAGCAGTTTATCGGGAGGGAACGCAGATACGCAGTATTTT CASSLSGGNADTQYF . TRBV27 TRBD2 TRBJ2-3
TGTGCCAGCAGCTTAGGAGTACAGGGATCCTACAATGAGCAGTTCTTC CASSLGVQGSYNEQFF . TRBV13 . TRBJ2-1
TGTGCCAGTAGCGGGACAGGGCAAGAGACCCAGTACTTC CASSGTGQETQYF . TRBV19 TRBD1 TRBJ2-5
TGTGCCAGCAGTTCCATATATAATCGGACCCGGGACAGGGGAAGCTATGGCTACACCTTC CASSSIYNRTRDRGSYGYTF . TRBV27 TRBD1 TRBJ1-2
TGTGCCAGCACTTTGGGGGGGAAAGGAAAGCAGTATTTT CASTLGGKGKQYF . TRBV2 TRBD2 TRBJ2-3
TGTGCCAGCAGAGCCGGGACAGGGAGCAATCAGCCCCAGCATTTT CASRAGTGSNQPQHF . TRBV6-5 TRBD1 TRBJ1-5